These 15 T cell receptor beta chains share one sample of origin, sequenced in a study of immune evolution from preneoplasia to lung adenocarcinoma. Measured with immunoSEQ multiplex PCR; TCRdb has only the in-frame clones, and not every one. The table lists roughly 6,600 clones, 78% of them singletons, with 5.5% to 7% in the top ten. Sequencing was carried out using FFPE adjacent normal lung tissue. Receptors originate from a person aged 60-79 years with lung adenocarcinoma.

The chain has TRBV28 and TRBJ1-1; maybe TRBD1 (6 bases). This CDR3 comprises 15 residues. Germline V gives CDR1 MDHEN, CDR2 SYDVKM. The V and J ends lost 2 bases and 0 bases respectively, with 10 bases between them. Here the CDR3 reads CASSLPWTVNTEAFF. CDR3 DNA sequence: TGTGCCAGCAGTTTACCCTGGACAGTGAACACTGAAGCTTTCTTT.

This sequence joins TRBV7-9 and TRBJ1-4, with 7 bases that match TRBD1. This CDR3 has 14 residues. Trimming at V came to 4 bases and at J to 3 bases, leaving 2 bases not matched to a gene. Germline loops: CDR1 SEHNR, CDR2 FQNEAQ (reference sequence). This CDR3 reads CASSSGQPNEKLFF. The DNA of the CDR3 is TGTGCCAGCAGCTCGGGACAGCCTAATGAAAAACTGTTTTTT.

This chain joins TRBV18 and TRBJ2-7; D unresolved. The germline gives CDR1 KGHSH, CDR2 LQKENI. The CDR3 consists of 12 residues. V was shortened by 2 bases and J by 5 bases, with 7 bases between the two germline ends. CDR3 nucleotides: TGTGCCAGCTCACCAAGTATCCACGAGCAGTACTTC. It encodes CASSPSIHEQYF.

This rearrangement joins TRBV2 to TRBJ1-5; no firm D call. The V gene's germline CDR1 is SNHLY and CDR2 FYNNEI. The V and J ends lost 8 bases and 0 bases respectively, with 11 bases between them. The CDR3 has 14 residues. The CDR3 is CASAKTDSNQPQHF. Written as DNA, the CDR3 is TGTGCCAGCGCAAAAACAGATAGCAATCAGCCCCAGCATTTT.

V gene TRBV27 combines with J gene TRBJ2-7, with 8 bases aligning to TRBD2. V shed 7 bases and J 2 bases; nucleotides not matched to a gene: 7. The CDR3 has 14 amino acids. Per the germline V gene, CDR1 is MNHEY and CDR2 is SMNVEV (reference sequence). Here the CDR3 reads CASTSGGRTYEQYF. The CDR3 DNA is TGTGCCAGCACGTCGGGCGGGAGGACCTACGAGCAGTACTTC.

The V gene is TRBV9, the J gene TRBJ2-3; no reliable D call. Trimming cost V 4 bases and J 6 bases, with 9 bases left between them. CDR1 and CDR2 from the germline V gene are SGDLS and YYNGEE. The length of the CDR3 is 12 residues. The DNA for the CDR3 is TGTGCCAGCAGCCAAAGTTCGGATACGCAGTATTTT. It yields the protein CASSQSSDTQYF.

The genes are TRBV19 and TRBJ1-1; D unclear. CDR1 LNHDA and CDR2 SQIVND come from the germline V gene (reference sequence). Trimming cost V 4 bases and J 0 bases, with 6 bases left between them. The CDR3 spans 13 residues. CDR3 sequence: CASSKKVNTEAFF. For the CDR3, the DNA is TGTGCCAGTAGTAAGAAGGTGAACACTGAAGCTTTCTTT.

V usage is TRBV29-1 and J usage is TRBJ1-2, with a tentative D call TRBD1 (6 bases). The CDR3 has 13 amino acids. Germline lookup yields CDR1 SQVTM and CDR2 ANQGSEA. V was cut by 6 bases and J by 0 bases, with 11 bases left in between. CDR3 amino acids: CSVSDRSNYGYTF. The DNA of the CDR3 is TGCAGCGTATCAGACAGGTCTAACTATGGCTACACCTTC.

The chain joins TRBV6-4 to TRBJ2-6; D is perhaps TRBD2 (6 bases). Germline V gene data show CDR1 as MRHNA and CDR2 as SNTAGT. Trimming pared 5 bases from V and 2 bases from J, leaving 13 bases between. The CDR3 has 16 residues. CDR3 residues: CASSKVGGAGANVLTF. DNA of the CDR3: TGTGCCAGCAGTAAGGTGGGAGGTGCTGGGGCCAACGTCCTGACTTTC.

The gene calls are TRBV10-3 and TRBJ2-1, with TRBD2 matching over 12 bases. V dropped 5 bases and J dropped 7; count of bases not matched to a gene: 6. This CDR3 is built from 15 residues. Germline CDR1 is ENHRY and CDR2 is SYGVKD. As DNA, the CDR3 is TGTGCCATCAGTCATGGGGGGACTAGCGGGAATGAGCAGTTCTTC. Translated, it gives CAISHGGTSGNEQFF.

This rearrangement joins TRBV6-5 to TRBJ1-3, with unresolved D. V shed 0 bases and J shed 3 bases, with 12 bases lying between them. CDR1 is MNHEY and CDR2 is SVGAGI in the germline V gene. The CDR3 length is 16 residues. CDR3 nucleotide sequence: TGTGCCAGCAGTTACTCGACGGACTCCCTTGGAAACACCATATATTTT. This encodes CASSYSTDSLGNTIYF.

The chain uses TRBV6-5 and TRBJ2-2; TRBD2 is a possible D gene (5 bases). This CDR3 has 13 amino acids. V lost 7 bases to trimming and J lost 6 bases, with 12 bases between them. Germline lookup yields CDR1 MNHEY and CDR2 SVGAGI. This CDR3 is CASKVGESGELFF. As DNA, the CDR3 is TGTGCCAGCAAGGTGGGAGAGTCCGGGGAGCTGTTTTTT.

The genes are TRBV19 and TRBJ2-7, with D tentatively TRBD1 or TRBD2 (5 bases each). V dropped 4 bases and J dropped 3 bases, with 10 bases sitting between them. CDR1 and CDR2 from the germline V gene are LNHDA and SQIVND (reference sequence). There are 13 residues in the CDR3. CDR3 DNA sequence: TGTGCCAGTAGTAGCCGGGACGGCTACGAGCAGTACTTC. Translating it yields CASSSRDGYEQYF.

Concerning this clone: Its ends do not fully match the called genes, so a read error is possible. The J gene is TRBJ2-1, the V gene TRBV19; D may be TRBD2 (6 bases). CDR1 LNHDA and CDR2 SQIVND come from the germline V gene (reference sequence). This CDR3 has 15 amino acids. CDR3 coding DNA: TGTGTCAGTAGTACCCTGAGGGCAGCGGGCGATGAGCAGTTCTTC. This encodes CVSSTLRAAGDEQFF.

This rearrangement joins TRBV6-1 to TRBJ1-5, with D possibly TRBD1 on 5 matching bases. The CDR3 length is 14 residues. V lost 1 base, J lost 5 bases, and 9 bases lay in between. CDR1 is MNHNS and CDR2 is SASEGT in the germline V gene. The CDR3 DNA reads TGTGCCAGCAGTGAAGAAATAGGGGATCAGCCCCAGCATTTT. Protein: CASSEEIGDQPQHF.